This TCR beta chain was captured by sequencing in a study of Ad26.COV2.S vaccination and SARS-CoV-2 variants. Study as a whole: Ad26.COV2.S given intramuscularly, once or twice 56 days apart. Findings of the study overall: Breadth of non-spike TCRs did not differ between vaccinees and placebo recipients. Analyses that measured TCR breadth and depth may have underestimated total T cell responses.

Note on this clone: Its specificity is unknown.

Assay: immunoSEQ multiplex PCR; the TCRdb copy retains only in-frame clones and omits some. The profile shows about 400,000 clones, around 82% of them singletons. Germline CDR1 reads MNHEY; CDR2 reads SVGAGI. V lost 2 bases to trimming and J lost 3 bases, with 10 bases between them. The CDR3 contains 15 residues. The treatment is: some 20 received Ad26.COV2.S at low or high dose, single or two shots; 5 received placebo; per-sample allocation not given. It was on day 63 after the first vaccine or placebo injection that samples were taken. This vaccine is an Ad26 vector that expresses the Wuhan-strain SARS-CoV-2 spike.

The chain carries TRBV6-5 and TRBJ1-4, with a possible D match to TRBD1 (5 bases). The receptor comes from a person aged 18-60 years who received the Ad26.COV2.S COVID-19 vaccine or a placebo. The input for sequencing was peripheral blood, taken in a trial of Ad26.COV2.S vaccine versus placebo. The CDR3 region has the DNA TGTGCCAGCAGTTACGAGGGGATATCTAATGAAAAACTGTTTTTT. Amino acid sequence: CASSYEGISNEKLFF.